These T cell receptor beta chains were read from a single sample in a study of vaccination effects on CD4 cells after COVID-19. For these receptors, no antigen is known. The assay was immunoSEQ multiplex PCR, and TCRdb's table has in-frame clones only and misses some. The table includes 11,000 to 15,000 clones, around 80% detected once. The source material was CD4+ T cells from PBMCs cultured with SARS-CoV-2 spike peptides, sampled after COVID-19 vaccination. The receptors shown here come from a human donor who had a prior SARS-CoV-2 infection. CDR3s include the opening cysteine and the closing phenylalanine or tryptophan. A D gene is named only where the DNA matches it firmly.

v_call	j_call	d_call	cdr3_aa
TRBV5-4	TRBJ1-1	.	CASSLAQNTEAFF
TRBV11-2	TRBJ2-1	TRBD2	CASSPRLAGVGNEQFF
TRBV7-7	TRBJ2-1	TRBD1	CASSLNRGDEQFF
TRBV12-3/TRBV12-4	TRBJ2-1	TRBD2	CASKGGRGGEQFF
TRBV12-5	TRBJ2-3	.	CASGRPDTQYF
TRBV7-3	TRBJ2-1	.	CASSPRRDYNEQFF
TRBV5-1	TRBJ2-5	.	CASSLSAAQETQYF
TRBV5-8	TRBJ1-2	TRBD1	CASSLLLGTAFYGYTF
TRBV7-9	TRBJ1-1	.	CASSFREGTEAFF
TRBV2	TRBJ1-4	.	CASSGDDEKLFF
TRBV18	TRBJ1-5	TRBD1	CASSLTGTGPDQPQHF
TRBV19	TRBJ1-2	.	CASSIRVNYGYTF
TRBV24-1	TRBJ1-2	.	CATSQHPYISGYTF
TRBV30	TRBJ1-5	.	CAWSVTGNQPQHF
TRBV2	TRBJ2-2	TRBD2	CASSVDPSGGVNTGELFF
TRBV6-5	TRBJ2-5	.	CASSSRGLETQYF
TRBV10-3	TRBJ1-2	TRBD1	CANGQGINYGYTF
TRBV24-1	TRBJ1-1	TRBD1	CATSDLHLRDSDVTEAFF
TRBV9	TRBJ2-5	.	CASSGILAAGTQYF
TRBV28	TRBJ1-3	.	CASSLREGTIYF
TRBV3-1/TRBV3-2	TRBJ2-7	TRBD1	CASGPTGTYEQYF
TRBV5-4	TRBJ1-4	.	CASSLVEKLFF
TRBV5-1	TRBJ2-7	.	CASSLGPLEGIAYEQYF
TRBV19	TRBJ2-5	.	CASSMVRAQETQYF
TRBV7-9	TRBJ1-5	.	CASSLGQGWDQPQHF
TRBV5-1	TRBJ2-3	.	CASSARDATDTQYF
TRBV20-1	TRBJ1-1	TRBD1	CSASKRGHWTEAFF
TRBV7-2	TRBJ1-3	.	CASSRQGQISGNTIYF
TRBV5-1	TRBJ2-1	.	CASSKVGLGGYNEQFF
TRBV30	TRBJ2-4	.	CAWRRLGENIQYF
TRBV6-1	TRBJ2-7	.	CASSETRYEQYF
TRBV9	TRBJ2-5	TRBD2	CASSVDTGGETQYF
TRBV11-2	TRBJ1-5	.	CASSKDGINQPQHF
TRBV2	TRBJ2-5	TRBD1	CATTGTGETQYF
TRBV14	TRBJ1-1	.	CASSQVWGATEAFF
TRBV5-1	TRBJ1-6	TRBD1	CASSLEPGGSPLHF